What follows describes a single T cell receptor (beta chain). The authors ran a second PCR of 7 to 11 cycles using a sample-barcoded 5' primer and a J-beta primer mix. TCRdb itself ran the 5' RACE reads through MiXCR, one entry per CDR3 protein. Of about 1.5 million distinct CDR3 sequences listed, 35% to 45% are singletons. This specimen comes from a study of blood T cells in healthy people across ages. Trimming left V 5 bases short and J 0 bases short, with 10 bases between. There are 14 residues in the CDR3. The J gene is TRBJ1-1, the V gene TRBV12-3 or TRBV12-4; D not resolved. Sequencing was carried out using blood. This TCR came from a young woman in good health. CDR3 loop: CASSGRDMNTEAFF. As DNA, the CDR3 is TGTGCCAGCAGTGGTAGGGATATGAACACTGAAGCTTTCTTT.